The next 5 T cell receptor beta chains were all read from a single sample in a study of OX40 agonist ivuxolimab in advanced cancers. Profiling relied on immunoSEQ multiplex PCR, and the TCRdb table lists in-frame clones only, not all of them. The table has approximately 76,000 clones, 80% to 90% seen once. The input for sequencing was CD4+ or CD8+ T cells sorted from blood, taken in a trial of the OX40 agonist ivuxolimab. The receptors derive from an adult with an advanced solid tumor such as melanoma, head and neck, liver or kidney cancer.

The CDR3 region is CAWMAGWINEQFF. CDR3 sequence (DNA): TGTGCCTGGATGGCAGGGTGGATCAATGAGCAGTTCTTC. This rearrangement joins TRBV30 to TRBJ2-1; D may be TRBD1 (5 bases). CDR1 GTSNPN and CDR2 SVGIG come from the germline V gene (reference sequence). Trimming took 4 bases from V and 6 from J, leaving 13 bases between them. This CDR3 region has 13 residues.

This chain links TRBV7-6 with TRBJ2-1, with TRBD2 matching over 8 bases. Germline V CDR1 and CDR2: SGHVS, FNYEAQ. The CDR3 is 13 amino acids. V lost 9 bases, J lost 3 bases, and 4 bases stayed unmatched. The CDR3 spells CASTSGYYNEQFF. In DNA, the CDR3 is TGTGCCAGTACTAGCGGTTACTACAATGAGCAGTTCTTC.

This chain uses TRBV4-2 with TRBJ2-7, with 8 bases identical to TRBD2. The CDR3 is 15 residues long. Germline loops: CDR1 LGHNA, CDR2 YNFKEQ. The V segment lost 0 bases and the J segment 3 bases; nucleotides outside the gene matches: 4. Here the CDR3 reads CASSQDTSGLYEQYF. CDR3 DNA sequence: TGTGCCAGCAGCCAAGACACTAGCGGACTCTACGAGCAGTACTTC.

The chain has TRBV7-2 and TRBJ2-7; no firm D call. CDR1 is SGHTA and CDR2 is FQGNSA in the germline V gene. The CDR3 is made up of 14 amino acids. V shed 3 bases and J shed 0 bases, with 9 bases lying between them. The CDR3 DNA is TGTGCCAGCAGCTTCTCGGCAGCCTCCTACGAGCAGTACTTC. This encodes CASSFSAASYEQYF.

The genes are TRBV7-9 and TRBJ2-5; tentatively, D is TRBD2 (6 bases). This CDR3 spans 15 amino acids. Germline V gene data show CDR1 as SEHNR and CDR2 as FQNEAQ (reference sequence). V gave up 6 bases and J gave up 3 bases, with 17 bases separating them. For the CDR3, the DNA is TGTGCCAGCAGACCCAGCCGGGACTTCGAAGAGACCCAGTACTTC. Translation: CASRPSRDFEETQYF.